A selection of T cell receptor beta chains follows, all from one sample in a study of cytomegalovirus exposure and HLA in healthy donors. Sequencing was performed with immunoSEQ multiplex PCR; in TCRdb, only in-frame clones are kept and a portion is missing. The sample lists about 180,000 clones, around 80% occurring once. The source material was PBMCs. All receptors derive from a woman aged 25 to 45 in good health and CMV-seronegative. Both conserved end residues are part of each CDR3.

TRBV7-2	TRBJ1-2	CASSSTQGLGYGYTF
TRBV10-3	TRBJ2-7	CAIMGAGYYEQYF
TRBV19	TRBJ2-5	CASSTGGGAVLGETQYF
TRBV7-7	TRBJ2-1	CASSLAGQFNEQFF
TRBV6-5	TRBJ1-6	CASSYSGTGDSPLHF
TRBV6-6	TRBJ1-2	CASSGGGTNPYGYTF
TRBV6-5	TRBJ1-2	CASSRQGAGNYGYTF
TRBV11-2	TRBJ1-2	CASSPDRGYGYTF
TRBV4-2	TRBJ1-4	CASSSIEPGQGNEKLFF
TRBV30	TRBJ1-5	CAWSVGTHSNQPQHF
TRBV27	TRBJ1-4	CASSPTGAHNEKLFF
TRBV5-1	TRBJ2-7	CASSQTGGLANEQYF
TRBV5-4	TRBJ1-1	CASSPGGENTEAFF
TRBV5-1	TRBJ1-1	CASSLVPGLNTEAFF
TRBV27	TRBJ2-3	CASSHRGDTQYF
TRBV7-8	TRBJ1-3	CASSLARFSMTGGNTIYF
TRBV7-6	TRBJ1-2	CASSLERGTGGYTF